A selection of T cell receptor beta chains follows, all from one sample in a study of early T cells in non-severe SARS-CoV-2 infection. MiXCR was run by TCRdb on the 5' RACE reads, yielding one entry per CDR3 protein. The sample carries some 36,000 distinct CDR3 sequences, 6.3% recorded once. The sequencing sample was made of whole blood. Receptors originate from an adult who was a healthcare worker with PCR-confirmed SARS-CoV-2 infection or an uninfected control (not recorded which). Both conserved end residues are part of each CDR3. D genes are given only for firm matches. Clone sizes are given selectively: once, few, many, or a class where the clone is expanded.

j_call d_call clone_size v_call cdr3_nt cdr3_aa
TRBJ2-2 . few TRBV4-1 TGCGCCAGCAGCCAAGCTGAAACGGCCGGGGAGCTGTTTTTT CASSQAETAGELFF
TRBJ2-3 . many TRBV28 TGTGCCAGCAGTTTAGAGTCGAGGGCAGATACGCAGTATTTT CASSLESRADTQYF
TRBJ2-2 TRBD1 . TRBV15 TGTGCCACCAGCACTGGGACAGACAACACCGGGGAGCTGTTTTTT CATSTGTDNTGELFF
TRBJ1-2 . many TRBV6-5 TGTGCCAGCAGTTCATTTCTGGGGTATGGCTACACCTTC CASSSFLGYGYTF
TRBJ2-1 . few TRBV4-2 TGTGCCAGCAGCCAAGATCCGACACTGGCTGAGCAGTTCTTC CASSQDPTLAEQFF
TRBJ1-1 . many TRBV20-1 TGCAGTGCTCCCAACCGGGCCTTTGAAGCTTTCTTT CSAPNRAFEAFF
TRBJ2-5 . many TRBV7-2 TGTGCCAGCAGCTTAGGGCAAGAGACCCAGTACTTC CASSLGQETQYF
TRBJ2-2 . many TRBV28 TGTGCCAGCAGTTTGTATAGCGGCACCGGGGAGCTGTTTTTT CASSLYSGTGELFF
TRBJ2-7 TRBD1 few TRBV29-1 TGCAGCGTTCCCGGGACAGGGGCCTCCTACGAGCAGTACTTC CSVPGTGASYEQYF
TRBJ2-7 . many TRBV3-1 TGTGCCAGCAGCCAAGGTGGATTCTACGAGCAGTACTTC CASSQGGFYEQYF
TRBJ2-2 . many TRBV20-1 TGCAGTGCTCCCCGTCCGGCGGACACCGGGGAGCTGTTTTTT CSAPRPADTGELFF
TRBJ1-2 . few TRBV6-1 TGTGCCAGCAGTGAAGCGTCGGGGAACAAGCGTGGCTACACCTTC CASSEASGNKRGYTF
TRBJ1-2 TRBD1 many TRBV3-1 TGTGCCAGCAGCCATGGACAGGGCGAAGGCTACACCTTC CASSHGQGEGYTF
TRBJ1-5 . . TRBV28 TGTGCCAGCGGCATCAGGGTACCCTATAGCAATCAGCCCCAGCATTTT CASGIRVPYSNQPQHF
TRBJ1-1 TRBD1 few TRBV5-6 TGTGCCAGCAGCTCGGACAGGGGGCTGAACACTGAAGCTTTCTTT CASSSDRGLNTEAFF
TRBJ2-5 TRBD2 many TRBV28 TGTGCCAGCAGTTTAGGGGGGGAAGAGACCCAGTACTTC CASSLGGEETQYF
TRBJ2-3 . many TRBV28 TGTGCCAGCACCCCGCTCCTAGGGGACAGCACAGATACGCAGTATTTT CASTPLLGDSTDTQYF
TRBJ1-1 . many TRBV7-2 TGTGCCAGCTTGGGAGTGGGGACTGAAGCTTTCTTT CASLGVGTEAFF
TRBJ1-1 . few TRBV29-1 TGCAGCGCTCAGGGGACGAACACTGAAGCTTTCTTT CSAQGTNTEAFF
TRBJ2-1 . . TRBV29-1 TGCAGCGTTGTTTATTGGGTCCTCAATGAGCAGTTCTTC CSVVYWVLNEQFF
TRBJ2-1 . many TRBV12-3/TRBV12-4 TGTGCCAGCATGACGGGAGAGCGCCCGAGCTCCTACAATGAGCAGTTCTTC CASMTGERPSSYNEQFF
TRBJ1-5 . . TRBV18 TGTGCCAGCTCACCGGGGGGGGCTCATCAGCCCCAGCATTTT CASSPGGAHQPQHF
TRBJ1-4 . few TRBV18 TGTGCCAGCTCACCGGGGCCCGACGGAAAACTGTTTTTT CASSPGPDGKLFF